This T cell receptor (beta chain) is from a study of T cells expressing NK-cell markers. As for the study in general: Sorted T-cell subsets CD3+CD56+NKG2C+, CD3+CD56+NKG2C- and CD3+CD56-NKG2C+ were TCR beta-sequenced. Study-level findings and limits: Expanded clones of NKG2C+ T cells had an unclear HCMV specificity. Of the CD8+ T cell pool in several donors, about 1.0-7.5% was accounted for by dominant NKG2C+ clonotypes. Four of the donors also had these clonotypes leading their CD3+CD56-NKG2C+ fraction.

Using the 5' RACE reads, TCRdb records one entry per CDR3 protein without DNA. The sample has about 460,000 distinct CDR3 sequences, and its top ten clones hold almost 1.5%. Turning to this clonotype: What it binds is unknown.

Germline-derived CDR1 and CDR2 are LGHDT and YNNKEL (reference sequence). The CDR3 spans 14 residues. The V gene is TRBV3-1, the J gene TRBJ1-2. Sample: blood T cells: a sorted CD56 or NKG2C T cell subset, CD4+ or CD8+ T cells, or bulk PBMC T cells (not recorded which). The sequence was collected from a woman aged 50 to 60 in good health. This chain's CDR3 is CASSQDLGSNGYTF.